Below are 12 T cell receptor beta chains sequenced from a single sample in a study of CD8 T cells in Susac syndrome. Reverse transcription of roughly 0.5 to 1 ug RNA used random hexamers. MiXCR, run by TCRdb on the immunoSEQ multiplex PCR reads, gives a single entry per CDR3 protein. The sample records 150,000 to 200,000 distinct CDR3 sequences, approximately 93% being singletons. The specimen was CD4+ T cells from PBMCs. The origin of the receptors is a human donor with multiple sclerosis.

The chain recombines TRBV27 with TRBJ2-4; D perhaps matches TRBD2 (6 bases). The CDR3 has 15 amino acids. V was clipped by 5 bases and J by 6 bases, with 17 bases between them. Looked up from germline, CDR1 is MNHEY and CDR2 is SMNVEV (reference sequence). CDR3 DNA sequence: TGTGCCAGCAGTAAATCCTCCGGGACTTTAAACATTCAGTACTTC. This translates into CASSKSSGTLNIQYF.

The chain uses TRBV4-1 and TRBJ2-4; D not certain. The ends were cut back, 1 base at V and 0 bases at J, with 10 bases in the middle. Germline values: CDR1 MGHRA, CDR2 YSYEKL. This CDR3 is built from 16 residues. The DNA of the CDR3 is TGCGCCAGCAGCCAAGGCTCCCCGTTAGCCAAAAACATTCAGTACTTC. Translation gives CASSQGSPLAKNIQYF.

The chain has TRBV7-8 and TRBJ2-5, with D possibly matching TRBD1 (6 bases). There are 14 residues in the CDR3. CDR1 and CDR2 (germline): SGHVS, FQNEAQ. V lost 4 bases, J lost 4 bases, and 13 bases lay in between. The CDR3 DNA reads TGTGCCAGCAGCTCCCAGACAGGCCTAGAGACCCAGTACTTC. It specifies CASSSQTGLETQYF.

V and J are TRBV19 and TRBJ1-5; D gene unclear. CDR1 LNHDA and CDR2 SQIVND come from the germline V gene (reference sequence). The V gene lost 5 bases and the J gene lost 6 bases, with 11 bases spanning the gap. The length of the CDR3 is 13 residues. CDR3 bases: TGTGCCAGTAGTTTCCCGGGGTTTCAGCCCCAGCATTTT. As protein: CASSFPGFQPQHF.

The chain employs TRBV19 and TRBJ1-1; D unresolved. The CDR3 contains 13 residues. The V gene lost 1 base and the J gene lost 1 base, with 4 bases spanning the gap. Germline CDR1 and CDR2: LNHDA and SQIVND (reference sequence). CDR3 loop: CASSIGKNTEAFF. In DNA, the CDR3 is TGTGCCAGTAGTATAGGAAAGAACACTGAAGCTTTCTTT. The variable domain in full, with the rest retrieved from reference TRBV19 and TRBJ1-1, is DGGITQSPKYLFRKEGQNVTLSCEQNLNHDAMYWYRQDPGQGLRLIYYSQIVNDFQKGDIAEGYSVSREKKESFPLTVTSAQKNPTAFYLCASSIGKNTEAFFGQGTRLTVV.

The chain links TRBV2 to TRBJ1-2; 8 bases fit TRBD1. Germline values: CDR1 SNHLY, CDR2 FYNNEI. V shed 2 bases, J shed 1 base, and the junction held 6 bases outside the gene matches. CDR3 length equals 16 residues. In nucleotides, the CDR3 is TGTGCCAGCAGTGAAAAGGACAGGGAGAATAACTATGGCTACACCTTC. Translated, it gives CASSEKDRENNYGYTF.

This clonotype has a handful of counts. The chain has TRBV6-6 and TRBJ2-6; D gene uncertain. Germline assignment: CDR1 MNHNY and CDR2 SVGAGI (reference sequence). CDR3 length equals 15 residues. V lost 5 bases and J lost 0, with 8 bases in between. The CDR3, as DNA: TGTGCCAGCAGTCCTCGGTACTCTGGGGCCAACGTCCTGACTTTC. Its protein product is CASSPRYSGANVLTF.

The chain links TRBV30 to TRBJ1-6; unclear D gene. The germline V gene encodes CDR1 GTSNPN and CDR2 SVGIG (reference sequence). The CDR3 covers 11 residues. Deletions cut 2 bases from V and 11 bases from J, with 7 bases between. CDR3 sequence (DNA): TGTGCCTGGAGTAACCCGACACCCCTCCACTTT. This sequence encodes CAWSNPTPLHF.

The chain has TRBV12-3 or TRBV12-4 and TRBJ2-7, with TRBD2 as a possible D gene (6 bases). The CDR3 covers 13 residues. V was pared by 6 bases and J by 2 bases, with 11 bases between. The DNA for the CDR3 is TGTGCCAGCAGGGCGGGAACTACCTACGAGCAGTACTTC. It is translated as CASRAGTTYEQYF.

V and J are TRBV18 and TRBJ1-1, with no clear D. The CDR3 is 13 amino acids. The V end was cut by 3 bases, the J end by 1 base, with 6 bases between. Germline V CDR1 and CDR2: KGHSH, LQKENI. This chain's CDR3 is CASSPAANTEAFF. Written as DNA, the CDR3 is TGTGCCAGCTCACCTGCCGCGAACACTGAAGCTTTCTTT.

This chain joins TRBV12-3 or TRBV12-4 and TRBJ2-4; D is unclear. CDR3 length: 15 residues. V was pared by 5 bases and J by 2 bases, with 13 bases between. The CDR3 bases are TGTGCCAGCAGTCCTGCAGGCCTAACCAAAAACATTCAGTACTTC. The encoded protein is CASSPAGLTKNIQYF.

This clonotype was observed a few times. This chain links TRBV4-2 with TRBJ2-6; D is uncertain. Germline V lookup: CDR1 LGHNA, CDR2 YNFKEQ. V was cut by 0 bases and J by 4 bases, with 13 bases left in between. The CDR3 sequence is 17 residues long. CDR3 DNA: TGTGCCAGCAGCCAAGAGCCTACCGGGTCCGGGGCCAACGTCCTGACTTTC. It encodes CASSQEPTGSGANVLTF.